The sequence of this T cell receptor beta chain was determined in a study of cytomegalovirus exposure and HLA in healthy donors. On this clone itself: Its matching antigen is unknown.

PCR used 60 Vbeta primers and 13 Jbeta primers. Sequencing used immunoSEQ multiplex PCR; TCRdb keeps in-frame clones, though not all of them. The data hold more than 85,000 clones, with about 78% observed a single time. V lost 6 bases, J lost 5 bases, and 5 bases stayed unmatched. Germline lookup yields CDR1 LNHDA and CDR2 SQIVND (reference sequence). The CDR3 extends over 15 amino acids. General study points: Overall, roughly 170 TCR beta chains were annotated as cytomegalovirus-associated.

V usage is TRBV19 and J usage is TRBJ2-2; 11 bases agree with TRBD1. The sequenced sample was PBMCs. The receptor's source is a man aged 25-45 years in good health and CMV-seronegative. The CDR3 is CASSRTGGSTGELFF. The CDR3 bases are TGTGCCAGTAGCAGGACAGGGGGCTCAACCGGGGAGCTGTTTTTT. The variable domain in full, completed from reference TRBV19 and TRBJ2-2, reads DGGITQSPKYLFRKEGQNVTLSCEQNLNHDAMYWYRQDPGQGLRLIYYSQIVNDFQKGDIAEGYSVSREKKESFPLTVTSAQKNPTAFYLCASSRTGGSTGELFFGEGSRLTVL.